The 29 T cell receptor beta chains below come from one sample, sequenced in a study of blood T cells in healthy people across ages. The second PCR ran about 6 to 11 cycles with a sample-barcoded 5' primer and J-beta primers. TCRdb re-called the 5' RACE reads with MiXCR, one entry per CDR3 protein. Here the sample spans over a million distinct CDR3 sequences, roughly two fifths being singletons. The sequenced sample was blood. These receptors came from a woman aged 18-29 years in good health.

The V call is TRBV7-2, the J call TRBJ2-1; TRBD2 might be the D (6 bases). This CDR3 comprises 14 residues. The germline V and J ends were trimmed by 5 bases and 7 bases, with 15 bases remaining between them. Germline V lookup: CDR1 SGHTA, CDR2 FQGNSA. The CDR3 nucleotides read TGTGCCAGCAGCCAGAGATCCGGGAGAAATGAGCAGTTCTTC. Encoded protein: CASSQRSGRNEQFF.

The CDR3: CASSWGTGGTYNEQYF. The CDR3 DNA reads TGCGCCAGCAGCTGGGGGACAGGGGGAACCTACAATGAGCAGTACTTC. The chain joins TRBV5-1 to TRBJ2-1; TRBD1 matches 11 bases. The DNA end favors TRBJ2-7, so the J call may be wrong. The length of the CDR3 is 16 residues. Germline CDR1 SGHRS, CDR2 YFSETQ.

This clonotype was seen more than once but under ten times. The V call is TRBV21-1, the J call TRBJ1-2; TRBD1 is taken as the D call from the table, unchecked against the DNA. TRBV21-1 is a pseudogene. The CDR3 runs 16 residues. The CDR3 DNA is TGTGCCAGCAGCAAAGCGGGGACAGGGGTGGACTATGGCTACACCTTC. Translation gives CASSKAGTGVDYGYTF.

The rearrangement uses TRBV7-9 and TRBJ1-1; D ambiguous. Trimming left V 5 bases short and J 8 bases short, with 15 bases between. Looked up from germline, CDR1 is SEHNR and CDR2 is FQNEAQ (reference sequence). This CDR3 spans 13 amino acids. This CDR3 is CASSRTTRGEAFF. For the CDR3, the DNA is TGTGCCAGCAGCCGAACGACACGAGGGGAAGCTTTCTTT.

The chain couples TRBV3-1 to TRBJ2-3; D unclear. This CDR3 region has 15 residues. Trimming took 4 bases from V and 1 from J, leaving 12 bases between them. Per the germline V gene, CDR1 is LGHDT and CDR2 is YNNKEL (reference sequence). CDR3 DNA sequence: TGTGCCAGCAGCCCTGGGGTGAGCGGCACAGATACGCAGTATTTT. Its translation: CASSPGVSGTDTQYF.

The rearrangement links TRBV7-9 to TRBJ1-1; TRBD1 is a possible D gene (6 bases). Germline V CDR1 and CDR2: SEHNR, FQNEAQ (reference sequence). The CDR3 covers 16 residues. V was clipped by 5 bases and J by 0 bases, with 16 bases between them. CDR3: CASSRPLQGVNTEAFF. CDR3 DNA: TGTGCCAGCAGCCGCCCTTTACAGGGCGTGAACACTGAAGCTTTCTTT.

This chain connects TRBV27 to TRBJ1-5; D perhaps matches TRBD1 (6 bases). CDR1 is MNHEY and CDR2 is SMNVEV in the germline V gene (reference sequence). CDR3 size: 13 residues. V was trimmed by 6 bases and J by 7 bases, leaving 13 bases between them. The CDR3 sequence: CASRRGQGQPQHF. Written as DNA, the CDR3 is TGTGCCAGCAGACGGGGGCAGGGACAGCCCCAGCATTTT.

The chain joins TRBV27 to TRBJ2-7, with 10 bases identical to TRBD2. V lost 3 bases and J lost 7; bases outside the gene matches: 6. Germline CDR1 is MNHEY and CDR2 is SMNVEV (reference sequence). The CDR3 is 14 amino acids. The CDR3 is CASSFSGRAGEQYF. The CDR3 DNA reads TGTGCCAGCAGTTTCAGCGGGAGGGCCGGTGAGCAGTACTTC.

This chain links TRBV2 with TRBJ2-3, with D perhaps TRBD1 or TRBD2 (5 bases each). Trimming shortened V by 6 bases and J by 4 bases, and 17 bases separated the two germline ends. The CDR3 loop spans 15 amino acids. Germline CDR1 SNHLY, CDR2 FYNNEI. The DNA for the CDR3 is TGTGCCAGCAGATGGGGGATGATGAGTGCAGATACGCAGTATTTT. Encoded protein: CASRWGMMSADTQYF.

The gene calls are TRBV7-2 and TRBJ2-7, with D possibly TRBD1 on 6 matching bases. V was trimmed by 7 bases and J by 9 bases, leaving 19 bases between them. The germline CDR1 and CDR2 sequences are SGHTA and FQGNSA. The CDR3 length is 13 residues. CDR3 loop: CASKSQTGTRQYF. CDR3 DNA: TGTGCCAGCAAATCTCAGACCGGGACAAGGCAGTACTTC.

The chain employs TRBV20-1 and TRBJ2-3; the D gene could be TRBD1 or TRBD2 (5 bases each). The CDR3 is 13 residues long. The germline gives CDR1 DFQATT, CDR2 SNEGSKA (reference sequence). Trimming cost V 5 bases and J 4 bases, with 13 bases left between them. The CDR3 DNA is TGCAGTGCTCTACGGGGCTCGTCAGATACGCAGTATTTT. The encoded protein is CSALRGSSDTQYF.

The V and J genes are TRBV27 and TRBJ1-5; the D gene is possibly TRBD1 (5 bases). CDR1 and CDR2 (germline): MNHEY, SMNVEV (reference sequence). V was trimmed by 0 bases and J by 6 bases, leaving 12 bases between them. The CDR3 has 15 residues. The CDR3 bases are TGTGCCAGCAGTTTATCGGGGCAGCCTACTCAGCCCCAGCATTTT. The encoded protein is CASSLSGQPTQPQHF.

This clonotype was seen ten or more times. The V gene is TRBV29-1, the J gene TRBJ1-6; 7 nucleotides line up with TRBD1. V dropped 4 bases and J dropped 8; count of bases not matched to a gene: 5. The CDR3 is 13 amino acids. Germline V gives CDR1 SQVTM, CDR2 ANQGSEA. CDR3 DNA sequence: TGCAGCGTTGGTGACAGGGCTGATTCACCCCTCCACTTT. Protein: CSVGDRADSPLHF.

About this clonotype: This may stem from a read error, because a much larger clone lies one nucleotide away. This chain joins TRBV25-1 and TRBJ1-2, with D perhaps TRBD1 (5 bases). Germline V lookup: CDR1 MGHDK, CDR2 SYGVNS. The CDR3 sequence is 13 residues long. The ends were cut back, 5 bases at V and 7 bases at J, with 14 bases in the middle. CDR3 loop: CASSPDNVRGYTF. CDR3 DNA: TGTGCCAGCAGTCCGGACAATGTGCGTGGCTACACCTTC.

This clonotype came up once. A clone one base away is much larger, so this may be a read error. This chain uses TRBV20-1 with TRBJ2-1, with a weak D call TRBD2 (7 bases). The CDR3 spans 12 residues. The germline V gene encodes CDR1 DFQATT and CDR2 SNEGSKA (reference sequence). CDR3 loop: CSTREGGNEQFF. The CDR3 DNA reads TGCAGTACTAGGGAGGGGGGCAATGAGCAGTTCTTC.

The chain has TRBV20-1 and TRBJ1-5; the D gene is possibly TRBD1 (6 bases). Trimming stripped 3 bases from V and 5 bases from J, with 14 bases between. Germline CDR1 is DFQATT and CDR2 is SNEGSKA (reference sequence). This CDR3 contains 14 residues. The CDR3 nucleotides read TGCAGTGCTAGCGACAGGCGGAAATATCAGCCCCAGCATTTT. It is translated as CSASDRRKYQPQHF.

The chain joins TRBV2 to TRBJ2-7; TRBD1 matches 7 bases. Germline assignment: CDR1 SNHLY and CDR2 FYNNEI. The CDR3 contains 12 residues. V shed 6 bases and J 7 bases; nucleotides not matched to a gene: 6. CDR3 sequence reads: CASRDDREEQYF. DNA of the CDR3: TGTGCCAGCAGAGATGACAGGGAAGAGCAGTACTTC.

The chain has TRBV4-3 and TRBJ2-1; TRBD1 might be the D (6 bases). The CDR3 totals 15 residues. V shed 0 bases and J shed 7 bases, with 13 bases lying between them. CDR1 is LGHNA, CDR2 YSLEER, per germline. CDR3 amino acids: CASSQDQGPRNEQFF. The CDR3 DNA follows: TGCGCCAGCAGCCAAGATCAGGGGCCACGGAATGAGCAGTTCTTC.

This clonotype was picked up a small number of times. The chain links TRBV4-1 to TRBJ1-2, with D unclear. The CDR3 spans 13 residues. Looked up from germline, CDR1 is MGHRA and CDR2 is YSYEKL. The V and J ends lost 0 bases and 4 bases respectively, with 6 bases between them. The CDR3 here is CASSQDKSYGYTF. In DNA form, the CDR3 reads TGCGCCAGCAGCCAAGACAAATCCTATGGCTACACCTTC.

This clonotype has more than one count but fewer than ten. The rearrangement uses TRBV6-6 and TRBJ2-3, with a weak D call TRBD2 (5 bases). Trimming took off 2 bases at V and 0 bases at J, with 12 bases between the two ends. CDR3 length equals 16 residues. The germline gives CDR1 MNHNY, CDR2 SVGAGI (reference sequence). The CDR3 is CASSYGLAPSTDTQYF. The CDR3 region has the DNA TGTGCCAGCAGTTACGGCCTAGCTCCTAGCACAGATACGCAGTATTTT.

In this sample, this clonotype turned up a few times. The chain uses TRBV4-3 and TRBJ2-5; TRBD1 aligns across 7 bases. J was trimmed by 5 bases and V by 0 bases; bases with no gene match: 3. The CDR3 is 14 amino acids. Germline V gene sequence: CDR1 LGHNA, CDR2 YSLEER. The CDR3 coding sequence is TGCGCCAGCAGCCAAGAGACAGGGCCGGAGACCCAGTACTTC. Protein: CASSQETGPETQYF.

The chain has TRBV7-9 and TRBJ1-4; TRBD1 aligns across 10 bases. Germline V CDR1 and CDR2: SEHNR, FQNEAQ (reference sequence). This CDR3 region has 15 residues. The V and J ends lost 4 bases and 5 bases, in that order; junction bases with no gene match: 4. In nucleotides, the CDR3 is TGTGCCAGCAGCTACCGGGACAGGGGAAATGAAAAACTGTTTTTT. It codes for CASSYRDRGNEKLFF. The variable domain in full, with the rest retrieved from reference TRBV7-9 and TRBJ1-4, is DTGVSQNPRHKITKRGQNVTFRCDPISEHNRLYWYRQTLGQGPEFLTYFQNEAQLEKSRLLSDRFSAERPKGSFSTLEIQRTEQGDSAMYLCASSYRDRGNEKLFFGSGTQLSVL.

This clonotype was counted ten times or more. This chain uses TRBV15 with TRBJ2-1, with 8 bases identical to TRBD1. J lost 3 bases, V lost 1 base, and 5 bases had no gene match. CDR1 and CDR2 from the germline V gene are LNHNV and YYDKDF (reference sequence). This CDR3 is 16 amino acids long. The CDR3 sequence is CATSRAGTGGYNEQFF. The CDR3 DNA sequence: TGTGCCACCAGCAGAGCTGGGACAGGTGGCTACAATGAGCAGTTCTTC.

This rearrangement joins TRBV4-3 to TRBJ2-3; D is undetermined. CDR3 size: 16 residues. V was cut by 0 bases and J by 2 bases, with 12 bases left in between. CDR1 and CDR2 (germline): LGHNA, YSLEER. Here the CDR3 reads CASSQDFGGNTDTQYF. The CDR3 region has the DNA TGCGCCAGCAGCCAAGATTTCGGCGGCAACACAGATACGCAGTATTTT.

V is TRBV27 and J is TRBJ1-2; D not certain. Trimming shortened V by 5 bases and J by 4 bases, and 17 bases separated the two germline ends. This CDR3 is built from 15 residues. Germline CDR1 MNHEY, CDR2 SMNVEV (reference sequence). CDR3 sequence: CASSPSWRVVYGYTF. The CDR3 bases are TGTGCCAGCAGTCCCTCTTGGAGGGTGGTCTATGGCTACACCTTC.

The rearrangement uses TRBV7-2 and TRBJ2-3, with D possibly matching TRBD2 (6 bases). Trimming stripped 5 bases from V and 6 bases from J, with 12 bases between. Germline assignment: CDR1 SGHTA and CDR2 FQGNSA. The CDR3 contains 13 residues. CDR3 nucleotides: TGTGCCAGCAGCGCGAGGACTACTGATACGCAGTATTTT. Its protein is CASSARTTDTQYF.

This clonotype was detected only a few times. CDR3: CASNPDHASNQPQHF. The CDR3 nucleotides are TGTGCCAGCAATCCGGACCATGCAAGCAATCAGCCCCAGCATTTT. This chain uses TRBV12-3 or TRBV12-4 with TRBJ1-5; D gene ambiguous. V was shortened by 7 bases and J by 1 base, with 14 bases between the two germline ends. The CDR3 has 15 amino acids.

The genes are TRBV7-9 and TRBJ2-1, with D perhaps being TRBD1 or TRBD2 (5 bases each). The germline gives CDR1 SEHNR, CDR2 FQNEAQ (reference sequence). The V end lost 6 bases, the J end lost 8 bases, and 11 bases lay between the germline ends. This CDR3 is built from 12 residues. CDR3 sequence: CASRYRGDEQFF. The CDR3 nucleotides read TGTGCCAGCAGATACCGAGGGGATGAGCAGTTCTTC.

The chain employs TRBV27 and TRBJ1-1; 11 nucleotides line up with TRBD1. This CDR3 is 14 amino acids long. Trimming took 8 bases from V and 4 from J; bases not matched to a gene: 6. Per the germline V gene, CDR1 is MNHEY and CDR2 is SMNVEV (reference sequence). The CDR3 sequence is CASGPGTGGTEAFF. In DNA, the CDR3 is TGTGCCAGCGGGCCCGGGACAGGGGGCACTGAAGCTTTCTTT.